This entry describes one TCR beta chain. Its antigen is currently unknown. TCRdb reprocessed the 5' RACE reads, keeping one entry per CDR3 protein, no DNA. This repertoire includes around 380,000 distinct CDR3 sequences. These data are taken from a study of T cells expressing NK-cell markers. The study's findings and limits: The contribution of dominant NKG2C+ clonotypes to CD8+ T cells in five to seven donors was 1.0-7.0%.

Germline lookup yields CDR1 SGHRS and CDR2 YFSETQ. The CDR3 runs 13 residues. The source material was blood T cells: a sorted CD56 or NKG2C T cell subset, CD4+ or CD8+ T cells, or bulk PBMC T cells (not recorded which). The chain combines TRBV5-1 with TRBJ2-1. This receptor was taken from a woman between 45 and 65 years old in good health. This CDR3 is CASSSEAGPPRFF.